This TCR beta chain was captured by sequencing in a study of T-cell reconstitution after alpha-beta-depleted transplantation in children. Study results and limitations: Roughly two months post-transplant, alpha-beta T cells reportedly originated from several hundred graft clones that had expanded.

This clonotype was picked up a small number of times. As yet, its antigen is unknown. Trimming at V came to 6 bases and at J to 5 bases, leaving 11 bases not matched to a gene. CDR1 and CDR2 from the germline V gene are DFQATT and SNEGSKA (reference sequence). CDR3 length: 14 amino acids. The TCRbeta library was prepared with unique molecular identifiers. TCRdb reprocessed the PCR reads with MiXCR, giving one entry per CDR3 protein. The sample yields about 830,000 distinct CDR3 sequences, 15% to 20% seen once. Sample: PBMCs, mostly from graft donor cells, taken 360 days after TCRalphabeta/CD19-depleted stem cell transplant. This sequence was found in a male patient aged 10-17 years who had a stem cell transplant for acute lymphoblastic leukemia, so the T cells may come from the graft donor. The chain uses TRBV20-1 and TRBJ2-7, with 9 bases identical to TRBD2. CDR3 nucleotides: TGCAGTGCCCTACCGGGACTAGCCATTCACGAGCAGTACTTC. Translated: CSALPGLAIHEQYF.